This T cell receptor (beta chain) came from a study of identical twins. Trimming removed 3 bases at V and 7 bases at J, with 10 bases between. The CDR3 contains 13 residues. Germline loops: CDR1 DFQATT, CDR2 SNEGSKA (reference sequence). TCRdb re-called the 5' RACE reads through MiXCR, storing one row per CDR3 protein. The sample holds 500,000 to 650,000 distinct CDR3 sequences; 7.1% are singletons and the top ten take over 1.5%. This clonotype was observed at least ten times. These sequences were also reported in another study, on yellow fever vaccine responses in identical twins.

This chain links TRBV20-1 with TRBJ1-6; D call uncertain. This receptor was obtained from a woman younger than 35 in good health. Sample: PBMCs. CDR3 DNA sequence: TGCAGTGCTAGTTCCAGCCCCAATTCACCCCTCCACTTT. It is translated as CSASSSPNSPLHF.